These 20 T cell receptor beta chains were sequenced from one sample in a study of T cells in women clearing cervical HPV infection (dated by TCRdb to 2016 to 2018). Preparation of the library involved the immunoSEQ multiplex PCR assay. TCRdb took over this immuneACCESS table, retaining in-frame rearrangements with V and J assigned. Such tables are incomplete; in checked studies, under half of the missing clones stem from an unresolved V gene, and the remainder is unexplained. The table held for this sample gives tens of thousands of clones. In total, the top ten clones hold 8.5% to 14% of the sample. Sequencing was done on a sample of blood buffy coat. The source of these receptors is a woman between 18 and 70 years old with a cervical HPV16 infection that either progressed to CIN3+ or cleared (not recorded which).

As for this clone: One end of the junction fails to match germline, which may point to a read error. The read ends 3 residues early relative to the CDR3; the germline J gene fills the gap. Other nucleotide sequences in the sample specify the same CDR3. This chain joins TRBV2 and TRBJ1-2; 7 bases line up with TRBD1. This CDR3 comprises 14 residues. Germline V gene sequence: CDR1 SNHLY, CDR2 FYNNEI. CDR3 DNA (partial): TGTGCCAGCAGTACCGGGACAGACCTCTATGGG. This sequence encodes CASSTGTDLYG. The full CDR3 protein is CASSTGTDLYGYTF.

A remark on this clone: The CDR3 end is not reached by the read, which stops 3 residues before it; the germline J gene fills it in. The rearrangement joins TRBV5-5 to TRBJ2-3; TRBD2 is a possible D gene (6 bases). Germline V lookup: CDR1 SGHKS, CDR2 YYEKEE (reference sequence). The V end lost 6 bases, the J end lost 2 bases, and 10 bases lay between the germline ends. CDR3 length: 13 amino acids. CDR3 DNA, as far as it was read: TGTGCCAGCACCGCGGACTACACAGATACG. Amino acids: CASTADYTDT. The full CDR3 protein is CASTADYTDTQYF.

In regard to this clone: The read ends 3 residues before the CDR3 terminus; that terminus is restored from the germline J gene. The chain recombines TRBV7-6 with TRBJ2-3, with 11 bases lining up with TRBD2. J was trimmed by 0 bases and V by 7 bases; bases with no gene match: 9. The CDR3 spans 17 residues. Per the germline V gene, CDR1 is SGHVS and CDR2 is FNYEAQ. The CDR3 DNA, read in part, is TGTGCCAGCACCCTGGGGCTAGCGGGAGGCAGCACAGATACG. Its translation: CASTLGLAGGSTDT. The whole CDR3 protein reads CASTLGLAGGSTDTQYF.

For this clone: From the germline J gene comes the end of the CDR3, since the read stops 3 residues before it. V and J are TRBV18 and TRBJ2-7; tentatively, D is TRBD2 (6 bases). Trimming stripped 5 bases from V and 0 bases from J, with 11 bases between. Looked up from germline, CDR1 is KGHSH and CDR2 is LQKENI. The CDR3 is made up of 14 amino acids. The sequenced CDR3 bases are TGTGCCAGCTCAGGGGACTCCCTCTCCTACGAG. It yields the protein CASSGDSLSYE. The full CDR3 protein reads CASSGDSLSYEQYF. The full variable domain, with the rest looked up from reference TRBV18 and TRBJ2-7, is NAGVMQNPRHLVRRRGQEARLRCSPMKGHSHVYWYRQLPEEGLKFMVYLQKENIIDESGMPKERFSAEFPKEGPSILRIQQVVRGDSAAYFCASSGDSLSYEQYFGPGTRLTVT.

As to this clone: The sequenced fragment ends 3 residues before the CDR3 boundary, so the rest is inferred from the germline J gene. The chain has TRBV7-9 and TRBJ2-7; TRBD2 agrees at 11 bases. CDR1 SEHNR and CDR2 FQNEAQ come from the germline V gene (reference sequence). This CDR3 has 15 amino acids. V lost 1 base and J lost 5; bases outside the gene matches: 4. Partial CDR3 DNA: TGTGCCAGCAGCTTAGGCCTAGCGGGAGGTGACGAG. This codes for CASSLGLAGGDE. The whole CDR3 sequence is CASSLGLAGGDEQYF.

For this clone: Read data end 3 residues before the CDR3 end; the end is taken from the germline J gene. The chain links TRBV6-4 to TRBJ1-2, with a possible D match to TRBD1 (6 bases). The CDR3 has 18 amino acids. V was cut by 2 bases and J by 0 bases, with 19 bases left in between. Germline assignment: CDR1 MRHNA and CDR2 SNTAGT. The CDR3: CASSDIRGGSIPNYGYTF. The sequenced CDR3 bases are TGTGCCAGCAGTGACATTAGGGGGGGCTCCATTCCTAACTATGGC.

Note on this clone: Coverage ceases 3 residues before the CDR3 finishes, and the germline J gene fills in the end. The gene calls are TRBV2 and TRBJ2-3; 7 bases map to TRBD1. The CDR3 has 18 residues. Germline trimming cut 5 bases from V and 2 bases from J; bases unmatched to any gene: 16. The germline V gene has CDR1 SNHLY and CDR2 FYNNEI. CDR3: CASSLQGTRYGHTDTQYF. The CDR3 bases that were read are TGTGCCAGCAGTTTACAGGGGACACGATACGGACACACAGATACG. Full variable domain (remainder filled in from reference TRBV2 and TRBJ2-3): EPEVTQTPSHQVTQMGQEVILRCVPISNHLYFYWYRQILGQKVEFLVSFYNNEISEKSEIFDDQFSVERPDGSNFTLKIRSTKLEDSAMYFCASSLQGTRYGHTDTQYFGPGTRLTVL.

A word on this clone: The CDR3 end is not reached by the read, which stops 3 residues before it; the germline J gene fills it in. The chain has TRBV20-1 and TRBJ2-1; 14 bases match TRBD2. Germline lookup yields CDR1 DFQATT and CDR2 SNEGSKA (reference sequence). V lost 0 bases, J lost 4 bases, and 14 bases stayed unmatched. CDR3 length equals 20 residues. The CDR3 sequence is CSARDSGTSGSFLTYNEQFF. The sequenced part of the CDR3 DNA is TGCAGTGCTAGAGACTCCGGGACTAGCGGGAGCTTCTTAACATACAATGAG.

For this clone: The read terminates 3 residues before the CDR3 end, so the remaining end is supplied by the germline J gene. The chain employs TRBV18 and TRBJ1-2; no clear D. Germline-derived CDR1 and CDR2 are KGHSH and LQKENI. The CDR3 sequence is 13 residues long. The part of the CDR3 DNA that was read is TGTGCCAGCTCACCACCGGTTAGCTACGAC. This gives the protein CASSPPVSYD. The CDR3 reads in full as CASSPPVSYDYTF. The entire variable domain, with the rest obtained from reference TRBV18 and TRBJ1-2, is as follows: NAGVMQNPRHLVRRRGQEARLRCSPMKGHSHVYWYRQLPEEGLKFMVYLQKENIIDESGMPKERFSAEFPKEGPSILRIQQVVRGDSAAYFCASSPPVSYDYTFGSGTRLTVV.

Concerning this clone itself: The sequence runs out 3 residues before the end of the CDR3; the remainder is reconstructed from the germline J gene. The chain recombines TRBV7-7 with TRBJ2-3, with 11 bases matching TRBD1. This CDR3 region has 14 residues. Germline V gives CDR1 SSHAT, CDR2 FNYEAQ (reference sequence). CDR3: CASSPGTGGETQYF. The part of the CDR3 DNA that was read is TGTGCCAGCAGCCCCGGGACAGGGGGTGAGACG.

Turning to this clone: The sequenced fragment ends 3 residues before the CDR3 boundary, so the rest is inferred from the germline J gene. The V call is TRBV5-1, the J call TRBJ2-7; 8 bases are a match to TRBD1. The germline gives CDR1 SGHRS, CDR2 YFSETQ. V trimming: 4 bases; J trimming: 2 bases; junction bases outside the gene matches: 23. The CDR3 is 20 amino acids. The sequenced CDR3 bases are TGCGCCAGCAGCACACAAACCGGGACAGGCTCTCTAGGCAAACCCTACGAG. This translates into CASSTQTGTGSLGKPYE. The complete CDR3 protein is CASSTQTGTGSLGKPYEQYF.

The chain's CDR3 is CASREDSYNEQFF. CDR3 bases read: TGTGCCAGCAGGGAGGACAGTTACAATGAG. The chain couples TRBV2 to TRBJ2-1, with D possibly matching TRBD1 (6 bases). The read ends 3 residues early relative to the CDR3; the germline J gene fills the gap. Per the germline V gene, CDR1 is SNHLY and CDR2 is FYNNEI. Trimming took 6 bases from V and 4 from J, leaving 10 bases between them. The CDR3 has 13 residues.

For this clone: The sequence runs out 3 residues before the end of the CDR3; the remainder is reconstructed from the germline J gene. The chain couples TRBV18 to TRBJ2-2, with TRBD1 identical over 8 bases. The V gene end was trimmed by 5 bases and the J gene end by 7 bases; junction bases not matched to a gene: 6. This CDR3 spans 14 amino acids. CDR1 and CDR2 from the germline V gene are KGHSH and LQKENI. The part of the CDR3 DNA that was read is TGTGCCAGCTCATTCGACAGGGGAGTCGGGGAG. Encoded protein: CASSFDRGVGE. The whole CDR3 reads CASSFDRGVGELFF.

With respect to this clone: Read coverage stops 3 residues before the CDR3 terminus; the germline J gene supplies the remainder. The chain has TRBV5-1 and TRBJ1-1; 8 positions match TRBD1. CDR3 length: 16 residues. V dropped 1 base and J dropped 0; count of bases not matched to a gene: 5. The germline V gene encodes CDR1 SGHRS and CDR2 YFSETQ. The CDR3 sequence: CASSLFTGGMNTEAFF. The sequenced part of the CDR3 DNA is TGCGCCAGCAGCTTGTTTACAGGGGGGATGAACACTGAA.

As regards this clone: The read halts 3 residues ahead of the CDR3 end, with the missing end drawn from the germline J gene. The V and J genes are TRBV5-1 and TRBJ1-6, with a tentative D call TRBD1 (5 bases). V was clipped by 1 base and J by 6 bases, with 8 bases between them. The CDR3 covers 14 residues. The V gene's germline CDR1 is SGHRS and CDR2 YFSETQ. CDR3 bases read: TGCGCCAGCAGCTTGACAGGCCCTAATTCACCC. Translated, it gives CASSLTGPNSP. The whole CDR3 sequence is CASSLTGPNSPLHF.

CDR3 residues: CSMTAGTGSYEQYF. The CDR3 DNA, read in part, is TGCAGTATGACCGCCGGGACAGGGAGTTACGAG. The chain has TRBV20-1 and TRBJ2-7; 9 positions match TRBD1. The CDR3 is cut off 3 residues early in the read; its end comes from the germline J gene. V lost 8 bases and J lost 4; bases outside the gene matches: 12. Germline CDR1 DFQATT, CDR2 SNEGSKA (reference sequence). This CDR3 comprises 14 residues.

Notes on this clone: The read is 3 residues too short to cover the CDR3 end, so that end is filled in from the germline J gene. This sequence joins TRBV5-1 and TRBJ1-1; 8 bases map to TRBD1. Per the germline V gene, CDR1 is SGHRS and CDR2 is YFSETQ. V shed 4 bases and J 1 base; nucleotides not matched to a gene: 6. The CDR3 sequence is 15 residues long. This CDR3 reads CASSTRQGTNTEAFF. CDR3 bases read: TGCGCCAGCAGCACCCGACAGGGGACGAACACTGAA.

In regard to this clone: The read is 3 residues too short to cover the CDR3 end, so that end is filled in from the germline J gene. V gene TRBV19 combines with J gene TRBJ1-2; D remains unclear. The CDR3 contains 17 residues. Trimming cost V 3 bases and J 4 bases, with 21 bases left between them. Per germline, CDR1 LNHDA and CDR2 SQIVND (reference sequence). The part of the CDR3 DNA that was read is TGTGCCAGTAGTATTAGAGGTAGGGCAGCATCTGGCTATGGC. Its protein product is CASSIRGRAASGYG. The CDR3, in full, reads CASSIRGRAASGYGYTF.

Points on this clone: The read ends 3 residues early relative to the CDR3; the germline J gene fills the gap. V usage is TRBV7-7 and J usage is TRBJ1-2; D remains unclear. Germline values: CDR1 SSHAT, CDR2 FNYEAQ (reference sequence). This CDR3 is built from 15 residues. The CDR3 DNA, read in part, is TGTGCCAGCAGCCCGGCGGGAGGGTACTACAATGAC. It yields the protein CASSPAGGYYND. The whole CDR3 sequence reads CASSPAGGYYNDYTF.

About this clone: The read terminates 3 residues before the CDR3 end, so the remaining end is supplied by the germline J gene. The chain recombines TRBV20-1 with TRBJ1-6; 9 bases are a match to TRBD1. Germline V CDR1 and CDR2: DFQATT, SNEGSKA (reference sequence). J lost 0 bases, V lost 1 base, and 4 bases had no gene match. CDR3 size: 17 residues. Incomplete CDR3 DNA: TGCAGTGCTAGAGGACAGGGGGTTAGCTCCTATAATTCACCC. Translated: CSARGQGVSSYNSP. The whole CDR3 protein reads CSARGQGVSSYNSPLHF.